A single sample gave rise to the 3 T cell receptor beta chains below, sequenced in a study of a mutant IDH1 vaccine in newly diagnosed glioma. Regarding time point: baseline, week 1 (first vaccination visit). Treatment here: pre-vaccination baseline after standard-of-care therapy. Produced via immunoSEQ multiplex PCR; TCRdb's table is partial and in-frame only. The table has some 87,000 clones, around three quarters seen once. The specimen was PBMCs, collected from a glioma patient treated with radiotherapy, temozolomide or both. These receptors came from a man aged 40-49 years with glioma.

This clone was detected a few times. V and J are TRBV5-1 and TRBJ2-7, with D uncertain. Germline assignment: CDR1 SGHRS and CDR2 YFSETQ. The CDR3 is made up of 16 amino acids. With 3 bases removed from V and 0 bases from J, the gap between germline ends came to 16 bases. This chain's CDR3 is CASSSVGRQASYEQYF. CDR3 sequence (DNA): TGCGCCAGCAGCTCCGTCGGCCGTCAGGCCTCCTACGAGCAGTACTTC.

The chain carries TRBV6-5 and TRBJ2-7; D gene ambiguous. CDR1 is MNHEY and CDR2 is SVGAGI in the germline V gene. The CDR3 spans 16 residues. V lost 0 bases to trimming and J lost 0 bases, with 12 bases between them. This CDR3 reads CASSYSPALSSYEQYF. CDR3 coding DNA: TGTGCCAGCAGTTACTCTCCAGCTTTAAGCTCCTACGAGCAGTACTTC.

The V gene is TRBV5-1, the J gene TRBJ1-2; TRBD1 matches at 10 bases. The V gene's germline CDR1 is SGHRS and CDR2 YFSETQ. The ends lost 3 bases at V and 4 bases at J; junction bases unmatched: 15. The CDR3 totals 18 residues. CDR3 region: CASSSSGTGVARSYGYTF. The CDR3 DNA sequence: TGCGCCAGCAGCTCTTCCGGGACAGGGGTGGCCCGTAGCTATGGCTACACCTTC.